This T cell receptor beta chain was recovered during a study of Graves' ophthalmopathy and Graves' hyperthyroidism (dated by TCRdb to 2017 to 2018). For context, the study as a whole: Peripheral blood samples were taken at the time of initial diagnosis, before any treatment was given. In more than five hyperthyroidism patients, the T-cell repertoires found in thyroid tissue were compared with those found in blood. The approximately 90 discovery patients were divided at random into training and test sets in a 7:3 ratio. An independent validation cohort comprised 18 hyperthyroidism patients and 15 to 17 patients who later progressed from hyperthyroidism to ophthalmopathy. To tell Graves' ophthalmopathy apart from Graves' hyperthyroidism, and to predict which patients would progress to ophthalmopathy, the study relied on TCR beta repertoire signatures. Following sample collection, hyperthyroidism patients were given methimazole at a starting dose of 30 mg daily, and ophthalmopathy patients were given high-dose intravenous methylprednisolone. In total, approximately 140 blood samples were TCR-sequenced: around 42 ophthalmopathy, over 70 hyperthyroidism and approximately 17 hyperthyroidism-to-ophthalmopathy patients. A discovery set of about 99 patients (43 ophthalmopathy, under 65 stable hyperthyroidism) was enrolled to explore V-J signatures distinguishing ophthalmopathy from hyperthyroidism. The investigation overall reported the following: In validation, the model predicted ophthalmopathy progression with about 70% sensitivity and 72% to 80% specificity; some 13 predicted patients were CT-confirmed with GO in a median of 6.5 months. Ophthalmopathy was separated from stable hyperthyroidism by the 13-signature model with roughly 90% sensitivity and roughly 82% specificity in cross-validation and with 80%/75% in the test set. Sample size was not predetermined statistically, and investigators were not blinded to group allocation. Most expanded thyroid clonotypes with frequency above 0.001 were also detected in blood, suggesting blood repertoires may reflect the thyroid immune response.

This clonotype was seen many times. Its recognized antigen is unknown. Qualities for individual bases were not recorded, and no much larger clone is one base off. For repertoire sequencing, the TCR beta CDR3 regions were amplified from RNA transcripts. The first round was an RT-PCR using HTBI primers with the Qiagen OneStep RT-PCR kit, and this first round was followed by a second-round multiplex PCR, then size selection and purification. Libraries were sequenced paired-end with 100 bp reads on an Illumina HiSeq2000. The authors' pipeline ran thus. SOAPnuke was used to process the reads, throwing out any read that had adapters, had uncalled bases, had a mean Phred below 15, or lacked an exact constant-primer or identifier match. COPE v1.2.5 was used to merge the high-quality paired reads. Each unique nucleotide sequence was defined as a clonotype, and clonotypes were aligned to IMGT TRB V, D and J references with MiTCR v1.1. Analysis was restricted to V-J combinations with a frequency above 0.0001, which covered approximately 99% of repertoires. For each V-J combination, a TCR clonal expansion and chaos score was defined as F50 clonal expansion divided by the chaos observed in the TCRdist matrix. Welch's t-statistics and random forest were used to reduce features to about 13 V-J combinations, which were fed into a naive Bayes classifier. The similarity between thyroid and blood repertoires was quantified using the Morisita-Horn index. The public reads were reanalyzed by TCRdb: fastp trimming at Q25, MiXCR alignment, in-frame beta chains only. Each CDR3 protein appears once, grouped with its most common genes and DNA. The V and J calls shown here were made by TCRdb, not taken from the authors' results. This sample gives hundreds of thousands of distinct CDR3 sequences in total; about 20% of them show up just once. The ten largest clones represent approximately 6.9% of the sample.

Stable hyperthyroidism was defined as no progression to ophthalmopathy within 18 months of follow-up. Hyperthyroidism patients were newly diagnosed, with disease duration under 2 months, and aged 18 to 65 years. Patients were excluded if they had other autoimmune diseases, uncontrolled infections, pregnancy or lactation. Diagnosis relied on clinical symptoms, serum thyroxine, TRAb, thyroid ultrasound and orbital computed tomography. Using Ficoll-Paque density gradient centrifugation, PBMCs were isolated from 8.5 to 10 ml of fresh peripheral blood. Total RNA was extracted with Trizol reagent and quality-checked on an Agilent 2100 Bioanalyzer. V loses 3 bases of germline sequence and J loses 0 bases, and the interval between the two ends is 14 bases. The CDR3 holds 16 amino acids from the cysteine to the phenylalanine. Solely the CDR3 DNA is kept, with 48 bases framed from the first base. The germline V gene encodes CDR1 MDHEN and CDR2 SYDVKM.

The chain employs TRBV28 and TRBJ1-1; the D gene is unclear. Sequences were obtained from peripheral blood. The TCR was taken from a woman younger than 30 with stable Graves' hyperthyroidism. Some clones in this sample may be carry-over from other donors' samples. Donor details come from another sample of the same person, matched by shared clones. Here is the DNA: TGTGCCAGCAGTTTGGGCAGCCGAATCTTGAACACTGAAGCTTTCTTT. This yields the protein CASSLGSRILNTEAFF.